These 28 T cell receptor beta chains were sequenced from one sample in a study of breast tumors, draining lymph nodes, adjacent tissues. Samples came from axillary lymph nodes draining the breast cancer. MiXCR, run by TCRdb on the multiplex PCR reads, gives a single entry per CDR3 protein. The profile covers a few hundred thousand distinct CDR3 sequences, with less than 40% appearing a single time and about 3.9% taken by the ten largest. Sequenced material: axillary lymph node tissue. The receptors were sampled from a female donor with breast cancer. Some clones in this sample may be carry-over from other donors' samples.

The table lists this clonotype with many counts. The CDR3 loop reads CASSIVHGNEQFF. Here the CDR3 DNA reads TGTGCCAGTAGTATCGTCCATGGGAATGAGCAGTTCTTC. V is TRBV19 and J is TRBJ2-1; D is ambiguous. The CDR3 sequence is 13 residues long. Germline values: CDR1 LNHDA, CDR2 SQIVND (reference sequence). Trimming cost V 3 bases and J 7 bases, with 10 bases left between them.

V and J are TRBV27 and TRBJ1-2, with TRBD1 identical over 10 bases. Germline V CDR1 and CDR2: MNHEY, SMNVEV (reference sequence). The CDR3 length is 14 residues. V was pared by 3 bases and J by 4 bases, with 2 bases of the junction left unmatched. CDR3 loop: CASSFRTGGYGYTF. The CDR3 DNA follows: TGTGCCAGCAGTTTTCGGACAGGGGGCTATGGCTACACCTTC.

This clonotype was counted at least ten times. This chain joins TRBV7-2 and TRBJ1-3; D is ambiguous. This CDR3 region has 14 residues. Germline V lookup: CDR1 SGHTA, CDR2 FQGNSA. The ends were cut back, 5 bases at V and 0 bases at J, with 8 bases in the middle. CDR3: CASSRANSGNTIYF. CDR3 sequence (DNA): TGTGCCAGCAGCCGGGCCAACTCTGGAAACACCATATATTTT.

At least ten counts were recorded for this clonotype. The rearrangement uses TRBV29-1 and TRBJ2-3, with a possible D match to TRBD2 (6 bases). Germline V lookup: CDR1 SQVTM, CDR2 ANQGSEA. The length of the CDR3 is 13 residues. Trimming cost V 3 bases and J 6 bases, with 13 bases left between them. The CDR3 sequence is CSVDFGGSDTQYF. The CDR3 DNA reads as TGCAGCGTTGATTTCGGGGGATCGGATACGCAGTATTTT.

This clonotype is medium-sized within its sample. The genes are TRBV5-1 and TRBJ1-6; D remains unclear. The CDR3 is 13 amino acids. The V gene's germline CDR1 is SGHRS and CDR2 YFSETQ. V lost 3 bases, J lost 8 bases, and 9 bases lay in between. The CDR3 region is CASSSLRDSPLHF. DNA for the CDR3: TGCGCCAGCAGCTCCCTAAGGGATTCACCCCTCCACTTT.

This clonotype was found a few times. The rearrangement links TRBV6-5 to TRBJ2-1; a possible D gene is TRBD1 (5 bases). V was cut by 8 bases and J by 3 bases, with 17 bases left in between. The CDR3 consists of 15 residues. CDR1 is MNHEY, CDR2 SVGAGI, per germline. The CDR3 here is CASQTGHSLYNEQFF. CDR3 sequence (DNA): TGTGCCAGCCAGACCGGACACTCACTCTACAATGAGCAGTTCTTC.

Regarding this clonotype: This could be a read error, since a much larger clone is one nucleotide away. V usage is TRBV13 and J usage is TRBJ2-7, with unresolved D. Germline V gene lookup returns CDR1 PRHDT and CDR2 FYEKMQ (reference sequence). Deletions cut 5 bases from V and 3 bases from J, with 17 bases between. The CDR3 consists of 15 residues. The CDR3 here is CASSKHRLVSYEQYF. The CDR3 DNA follows: TGTGCCAGCAGCAAACACCGGCTAGTGAGCTACGAGCAGTACTTC.

The rearrangement uses TRBV7-9 and TRBJ1-2; TRBD1 aligns across 7 bases. J was trimmed by 4 bases and V by 5 bases; bases with no gene match: 4. Germline V gene sequence: CDR1 SEHNR, CDR2 FQNEAQ (reference sequence). The length of the CDR3 is 13 residues. The CDR3 DNA sequence: TGTGCCAGCAGCAGGGGGCTAGTCTATGGCTACACCTTC. Translated, it gives CASSRGLVYGYTF.

This clonotype came up a few times. A read error is possible here, since a much larger clone lies one base away. The chain is built from TRBV5-6 and TRBJ2-5; either TRBD1 or TRBD2 may fit D (5 bases each). The CDR3 runs to 16 residues. Germline CDR1 is SGHDT and CDR2 is YYEEEE. The CDR3 DNA sequence: TGTGCCAGCAGGGCCACGGGACCAGCGACACAAGTGACCCAGTACTTC. This translates into CASRATGPATQVTQYF. The full variable domain, completed using reference TRBV5-6 and TRBJ2-5, is DAGVTQSPTHLIKTRGQQVTLRCSPKSGHDTVSWYQQALGQGPQFIFQYYEEEERQRGNFPDRFSGHQFPNYSSELNVNALLLGDSALYLCASRATGPATQVTQYFGPGTRLLVL.

This clonotype came up many times. The genes are TRBV29-1 and TRBJ1-2; unclear D gene. V gave up 4 bases and J gave up 0 bases, with 9 bases separating them. CDR3 length: 13 amino acids. Germline V gene lookup returns CDR1 SQVTM and CDR2 ANQGSEA. The CDR3 nucleotides are TGCAGCGTTGGGATCGGACCTAACTATGGCTACACCTTC. It is translated as CSVGIGPNYGYTF.

The chain recombines TRBV19 with TRBJ2-7, with D possibly being TRBD1 (6 bases). V lost 5 bases and J 4 bases, leaving 9 bases between the germline ends. Germline values: CDR1 LNHDA, CDR2 SQIVND (reference sequence). CDR3 length: 12 amino acids. The CDR3 sequence is CASSVQGYEQYF. The CDR3, as DNA: TGTGCCAGTAGTGTACAGGGATACGAGCAGTACTTC. Based on the CDR3 plus reference TRBV19 and TRBJ2-7, the full variable domain is DGGITQSPKYLFRKEGQNVTLSCEQNLNHDAMYWYRQDPGQGLRLIYYSQIVNDFQKGDIAEGYSVSREKKESFPLTVTSAQKNPTAFYLCASSVQGYEQYFGPGTRLTVT.

This clonotype was found many times. The rearrangement uses TRBV2 and TRBJ2-2; the D is unclear. The CDR3 is 14 residues long. V lost 6 bases and J lost 0, with 8 bases in between. Germline lookup yields CDR1 SNHLY and CDR2 FYNNEI. The CDR3 nucleotides read TGTGCCAGCAGATTCAGGTCGAACACCGGGGAGCTGTTTTTT. Protein product: CASRFRSNTGELFF. Supplemented by reference TRBV2 and TRBJ2-2, the full variable domain reads EPEVTQTPSHQVTQMGQEVILRCVPISNHLYFYWYRQILGQKVEFLVSFYNNEISEKSEIFDDQFSVERPDGSNFTLKIRSTKLEDSAMYFCASRFRSNTGELFFGEGSRLTVL.

This clonotype has ten or more counts. CDR3: CSAPQTGPNEKLFF. CDR3 in DNA: TGCAGTGCTCCCCAGACAGGGCCAAATGAAAAACTGTTTTTT. V gene TRBV20-1 combines with J gene TRBJ1-4; 7 nucleotides align to TRBD1. Germline lookup yields CDR1 DFQATT and CDR2 SNEGSKA (reference sequence). CDR3 size: 14 residues. With 5 bases clipped from V and 5 bases from J, the junction kept 8 bases outside the gene matches.

This chain links TRBV9 with TRBJ2-3; 8 bases are shared with TRBD2. V lost 3 bases and J lost 11; bases outside the gene matches: 23. The germline gives CDR1 SGDLS, CDR2 YYNGEE. This CDR3 region has 18 residues. This CDR3 is CASSADGTGGLRWNEQYF. The CDR3 DNA is TGTGCCAGCAGCGCCGACGGAACGGGGGGGCTCCGTTGGAATGAGCAGTATTTT. The full variable domain, its missing parts supplied by reference TRBV9 and TRBJ2-3, is DSGVTQTPKHLITATGQRVTLRCSPRSGDLSVYWYQQSLDQGLQFLIQYYNGEERAKGNILERFSAQQFPDLHSELNLSSLELGDSALYFCASSADGTGGLRWNEQYFGPGTRLTVL.

CDR3 coding DNA: TGTGCCAGCCGCCAGGGTGGGAATTATTCACCCCTCCACTTT. Residues: CASRQGGNYSPLHF. This chain joins TRBV7-2 and TRBJ1-6, with D perhaps matching TRBD1 (5 bases). The CDR3 has 14 amino acids. Trimming removed 8 bases from V and 8 bases from J, with 16 bases in between. Germline CDR1 and CDR2: SGHTA and FQGNSA. Looking up the rest from reference TRBV7-2 and TRBJ1-6 gives the full variable domain: GAGVSQSPSNKVTEKGKDVELRCDPISGHTALYWYRQSLGQGLEFLIYFQGNSAPDKSGLPSDRFSAERTGGSVSTLTIQRTQQEDSAVYLCASRQGGNYSPLHFGNGTRLTVT.

The table lists this clonotype with many counts. This chain uses TRBV10-3 with TRBJ2-5, with D perhaps TRBD1 (5 bases). The CDR3 is 13 amino acids. Trimming took 7 bases from V and 2 from J, leaving 11 bases between them. Germline loops: CDR1 ENHRY, CDR2 SYGVKD. The CDR3 DNA reads TGTGCCATCACCCTCAGGGATCAAGAGACCCAGTACTTC. It translates to CAITLRDQETQYF.

The sample holds many counts of this clonotype. This chain joins TRBV25-1 and TRBJ2-5; 15 bases match TRBD2. V lost 6 bases, J lost 4 bases, and 9 bases stayed unmatched. This CDR3 has 17 amino acids. Germline V CDR1 and CDR2: MGHDK, SYGVNS. This CDR3 is CASSPPPGLAGGETQYF. CDR3 coding DNA: TGTGCCAGCAGCCCACCCCCGGGACTAGCGGGAGGAGAGACCCAGTACTTC.

V gene TRBV6-4 combines with J gene TRBJ2-3, with TRBD2 matching over 11 bases. This CDR3 is built from 18 residues. Trimming took 6 bases from V and 3 from J; bases not matched to a gene: 14. From germline, CDR1 is MRHNA and CDR2 SNTAGT. CDR3 sequence (DNA): TGTGCCAGCAGACCTCAACTAGCGGGGGTTGCTGGGACAGATACGCAGTATTTT. Its translation: CASRPQLAGVAGTDTQYF.

This clonotype was seen a single time. This could be a read error, since a much larger clone is one nucleotide away. The rearrangement joins TRBV5-5 to TRBJ1-2; possible D gene TRBD1, 5 bases. The V gene's germline CDR1 is SGHKS and CDR2 YYEKEE (reference sequence). This CDR3 is 14 amino acids long. V lost 3 bases, J lost 0 bases, and 9 bases lay in between. The CDR3 loop is CASSSRQTNYGYTF. CDR3 coding DNA: TGTGCCAGCAGCTCTAGACAGACTAACTATGGCTACACCTTC.

The genes are TRBV7-9 and TRBJ1-6, with 8 bases that match TRBD1. CDR1 and CDR2 from the germline V gene are SEHNR and FQNEAQ (reference sequence). V lost 0 bases to trimming and J lost 10 bases; unmatched junction nucleotides: 5. The CDR3 sequence is 15 residues long. CDR3 in DNA: TGTGCCAGCAGCTTAGCAGGACAGGGTGGCTCACCCCTCCACTTT. The encoded protein is CASSLAGQGGSPLHF.

In the case of this clonotype: Sequence at one end of the junction differs from germline and may be a read error. The genes are TRBV9 and TRBJ2-1, with 12 bases lining up with TRBD2. Germline CDR1 SGDLS, CDR2 YYNGEE. The CDR3 covers 17 residues. The CDR3 DNA reads TGTGCCAGCAGCCACTCCCTAAGGACTAGCGGGATCTATGAGCGGTTCTTC. It codes for CASSHSLRTSGIYERFF.

This clonotype was seen at least ten times. V usage is TRBV10-1 and J usage is TRBJ1-5; 7 positions match TRBD1. The CDR3 runs 14 residues. Germline V gives CDR1 WNHNN, CDR2 SYGVQD (reference sequence). V was pared by 6 bases and J by 7 bases, with 9 bases of the junction left unmatched. Here the CDR3 reads CASRGRQGPQPQHF. Here the CDR3 DNA reads TGCGCCAGCAGGGGGCGACAGGGTCCCCAGCCCCAGCATTTT.

This clonotype was picked up many times. The chain carries TRBV12-3 or TRBV12-4 and TRBJ2-2; TRBD2 aligns across 8 bases. Trimming cost V 7 bases and J 7 bases; bases outside gene matches: 11. The CDR3 length is 15 residues. This CDR3 is CASTHGRGAVGELFF. The CDR3 DNA reads TGTGCCAGCACCCACGGGCGGGGGGCAGTCGGGGAGCTGTTTTTT.

Turning to this clonotype: Relative to the germline gene, one junction end is altered; a read error may explain this. This sequence joins TRBV5-1 and TRBJ1-6; D gene ambiguous. The V gene's germline CDR1 is SGHRS and CDR2 YFSETQ. This CDR3 is built from 14 residues. The CDR3 nucleotides read TGCGCCAGCAGCTTACCGGGCTATAATTCCCCCCTCCACTTT. It is translated as CASSLPGYNSPLHF.

The chain recombines TRBV7-3 with TRBJ2-1; TRBD2 aligns across 10 bases. Germline CDR1 and CDR2: SGHTA and FQGTGA. The CDR3 has 17 residues. J was trimmed by 3 bases and V by 4 bases; bases with no gene match: 9. The CDR3 spells CASSSASSGGHYNEQFF. The DNA of the CDR3 is TGTGCCAGCAGCTCTGCGTCTAGCGGGGGTCACTACAATGAGCAGTTCTTC.

This clonotype came up many times. The chain has TRBV6-5 and TRBJ1-3; D remains ambiguous. V was cut by 2 bases and J by 0 bases, with 8 bases left in between. The CDR3 has 15 amino acids. Germline lookup yields CDR1 MNHEY and CDR2 SVGAGI. The CDR3 protein is CASSYGAYSGNTIYF. In nucleotides, the CDR3 is TGTGCCAGCAGTTACGGAGCGTACTCTGGAAACACCATATATTTT.

This clonotype came up many times. The chain carries TRBV6-1 and TRBJ2-5, with D unclear. CDR1 MNHNS and CDR2 SASEGT come from the germline V gene. The germline V and J ends were trimmed by 6 bases and 4 bases, with 12 bases remaining between them. The CDR3 sequence is 13 residues long. CDR3 DNA sequence: TGTGCCAGCAGGTCTAGTTTGGTAGAGACCCAGTACTTC. It specifies CASRSSLVETQYF.

Ten or more counts support this clonotype. The J gene is TRBJ2-7, the V gene TRBV29-1; tentatively, D is TRBD1 (7 bases). Germline V CDR1 and CDR2: SQVTM, ANQGSEA. V dropped 3 bases and J dropped 4 bases, with 13 bases sitting between them. The CDR3 covers 13 residues. In nucleotides, the CDR3 is TGCAGCGTTGACGGCGCAGGGGGGTACGAGCAGTACTTC. It encodes CSVDGAGGYEQYF.